This TCR beta chain was profiled in a study of tissue T cells after allogeneic stem cell transplantation. Turning to the study itself: Samples with visible lymphocytes on H&E were prioritized for sequencing. Study observations and caveats: TCR repertoires tracked anatomic similarity, regardless of disease or transplant status.

CDR3 length: 14 amino acids. V lost 7 bases, J lost 8 bases, and 13 bases stayed unmatched. CDR1 is MNHEY, CDR2 SVGAGI, per germline. Details on this clone: Its cognate antigen is unknown.

Only in-frame clones appear in the TCRdb table, and some are missing; sequencing was by immunoSEQ multiplex PCR. In the table there are some 25,000 clones, around four fifths of which are singletons. The chain is built from TRBV6-5 and TRBJ1-2; 7 bases line up with TRBD1. The sample consisted of tissue from the ileum, taken at autopsy. The source is an older female donor with lung cancer. CDR3 sequence: CASTLAQTGSGYTF. As DNA, the CDR3 is TGTGCCAGCACCTTAGCTCAGACAGGGTCGGGCTACACCTTC.